The 21 T cell receptor beta chains presented below share a single source sample, sequenced in a study of T cell responses to AZD1222 COVID-19 vaccine. The assay was immunoSEQ multiplex PCR, and TCRdb's table has in-frame clones only and misses some. Here the sample spans 100,000 or so clones, 85% to 90% being singletons. The sequencing used peripheral blood, collected on day 0 of AZD1222 vaccination. The source is an adult in good health.

This clone was recorded once. The chain links TRBV4-3 to TRBJ2-6, with TRBD1 as a possible D gene (6 bases). V lost 0 bases to trimming and J lost 0 bases, with 12 bases between them. This CDR3 region has 18 residues. The germline V gene encodes CDR1 LGHNA and CDR2 YSLEER. The CDR3 is CASSQEGQYSSGANVLTF. In DNA, the CDR3 is TGCGCCAGCAGCCAAGAAGGACAGTACAGCTCTGGGGCCAACGTCCTGACTTTC.

This chain links TRBV6-1 with TRBJ2-5; D gene unclear. Germline V gives CDR1 MNHNS, CDR2 SASEGT. The CDR3 length is 15 residues. V dropped 0 bases and J dropped 5 bases, with 13 bases sitting between them. The CDR3 coding sequence is TGTGCCAGCAGTGAAGCGCGAGCTGGTGGGGAGACCCAGTACTTC. Translated: CASSEARAGGETQYF.

A single count supports this clone. At one boundary the junction diverges from the germline segment, which might be a read error. The chain uses TRBV7-7 and TRBJ1-2; D remains ambiguous. Germline loops: CDR1 SSHAT, CDR2 FNYEAQ (reference sequence). The CDR3 is made up of 12 amino acids. The CDR3 region has the DNA TGTGCTAGCAGCCCCCAGATCTTGGGCTACACCTTC. It translates to CASSPQILGYTF.

This clone has only one observation. The gene calls are TRBV10-3 and TRBJ2-7; D is uncertain. Germline lookup yields CDR1 ENHRY and CDR2 SYGVKD. The CDR3 is made up of 13 amino acids. V gave up 6 bases and J gave up 3 bases, with 12 bases separating them. The DNA of the CDR3 is TGTGCCATCAGCAGACTGAGATTCTACGAGCAGTACTTC. Translated: CAISRLRFYEQYF.

This chain links TRBV10-3 with TRBJ2-2; D tentatively fits TRBD1 or TRBD2 (5 bases each). V lost 7 bases to trimming and J lost 0 bases, with 12 bases between them. Germline V CDR1 and CDR2: ENHRY, SYGVKD. The CDR3 totals 15 residues. The CDR3 reads CAINGAGPNTGELFF. CDR3 nucleotide sequence: TGTGCCATCAACGGGGCAGGGCCGAACACCGGGGAGCTGTTTTTT.

The chain uses TRBV28 and TRBJ2-1, with 14 bases matching TRBD2. Germline lookup yields CDR1 MDHEN and CDR2 SYDVKM. This CDR3 is 21 amino acids long. After removal of 6 bases from V and 4 bases from J, the junction contained 20 bases not matched to a gene. In DNA form, the CDR3 reads TGTGCCAGCAGCCTGTTTAAGGGGCGGACTAGCGGGAGGTATGGGTACAATGAGCAGTTCTTC. Residues: CASSLFKGRTSGRYGYNEQFF.

The V gene is TRBV10-3, the J gene TRBJ1-2; D unclear. This CDR3 is built from 14 residues. The germline V gene encodes CDR1 ENHRY and CDR2 SYGVKD. V was shortened by 2 bases and J by 8 bases, with 15 bases between the two germline ends. This CDR3 reads CAISETTTISGYTF. In nucleotides, the CDR3 is TGTGCCATCAGTGAGACTACTACAATTTCGGGCTACACCTTC.

V usage is TRBV4-1 and J usage is TRBJ2-3; D is unclear. The germline CDR1 and CDR2 sequences are MGHRA and YSYEKL. The CDR3 runs 16 residues. V was pared by 0 bases and J by 2 bases, with 12 bases between. CDR3 protein: CASSQDFNPTTDTQYF. The CDR3 DNA sequence: TGCGCCAGCAGCCAAGATTTTAATCCTACCACAGATACGCAGTATTTT.

A single count supports this clone. The chain links TRBV7-6 to TRBJ2-1; no clear D gene. Trimming stripped 5 bases from V and 5 bases from J, with 16 bases between. The CDR3 has 15 amino acids. CDR1 and CDR2 from the germline V gene are SGHVS and FNYEAQ. This CDR3 reads CASSKTFSTHNEQFF. In nucleotides, the CDR3 is TGTGCCAGCAGCAAGACATTTTCGACACACAATGAGCAGTTCTTC.

This sequence joins TRBV19 and TRBJ2-1; no clear D gene. CDR3 length equals 15 residues. Trimming shortened V by 5 bases and J by 0 bases, and 11 bases separated the two germline ends. CDR1 LNHDA and CDR2 SQIVND come from the germline V gene (reference sequence). CDR3: CASSFKTSSYNEQFF. The CDR3 nucleotides are TGTGCCAGTAGTTTTAAAACCAGCTCCTACAATGAGCAGTTCTTC.

This rearrangement joins TRBV24-1 to TRBJ1-1; D remains unclear. Trimming shortened V by 0 bases and J by 7 bases, and 8 bases separated the two germline ends. The germline V gene encodes CDR1 KGHDR and CDR2 SFDVKD. This CDR3 is 13 amino acids long. The CDR3 reads CATSDLLDGEAFF. The CDR3 nucleotides are TGTGCCACCAGTGATTTGCTAGACGGTGAAGCTTTCTTT.

This chain uses TRBV10-2 with TRBJ2-1; possible D gene TRBD2, 5 bases. Germline CDR1 is WSHSY and CDR2 is SAAADI. V lost 6 bases and J lost 8, with 14 bases in between. CDR3 length: 13 residues. The CDR3 here is CASRSTGLYEQFF. For the CDR3, the DNA is TGCGCCAGCAGATCAACTGGACTGTATGAGCAGTTCTTC.

The rearrangement joins TRBV5-1 to TRBJ1-1; perhaps TRBD1 as D (6 bases). Trimming pared 4 bases from V and 1 base from J, leaving 11 bases between. CDR1 SGHRS and CDR2 YFSETQ come from the germline V gene. The CDR3 runs 14 residues. The chain's CDR3 is CASSLQGGNTEAFF. CDR3 DNA sequence: TGCGCCAGCAGCCTACAGGGTGGGAACACTGAAGCTTTCTTT.

J is TRBJ2-7 and V is TRBV28; 7 bases fit TRBD2. The CDR3 runs to 14 residues. From germline, CDR1 is MDHEN and CDR2 SYDVKM. V trimming: 7 bases; J trimming: 4 bases; junction bases outside the gene matches: 10. Written as DNA, the CDR3 is TGTGCCAGCACCCGGGGAGGGAGATTTTACGAGCAGTACTTC. Translating it yields CASTRGGRFYEQYF. The full variable domain, in which reference TRBV28 and TRBJ2-7 provide the parts outside the CDR3, is DVKVTQSSRYLVKRTGEKVFLECVQDMDHENMFWYRQDPGLGLRLIYFSYDVKMKEKGDIPEGYSVSREKKERFSLILESASTNQTSMYLCASTRGGRFYEQYFGPGTRLTVT.

This clone was observed at least ten times. V usage is TRBV7-3 and J usage is TRBJ2-1, with TRBD2 matching 13 bases. Looked up from germline, CDR1 is SGHTA and CDR2 is FQGTGA. J lost 5 bases, V lost 1 base, and 14 bases had no gene match. The CDR3 runs 20 residues. The CDR3 reads CASSLRGRGLAGRFNNEQFF. The DNA of the CDR3 is TGTGCCAGCAGCTTAAGGGGTAGGGGACTAGCGGGGCGATTTAACAATGAGCAGTTCTTC.

This chain joins TRBV19 and TRBJ2-1; a possible D gene is TRBD1 (5 bases). The CDR3 contains 11 residues. V was clipped by 7 bases and J by 8 bases, with 9 bases between them. Germline V gives CDR1 LNHDA, CDR2 SQIVND (reference sequence). In nucleotides, the CDR3 is TGTGCCAGTACCAGGGCCCATGAGCAGTTCTTC. Residues: CASTRAHEQFF.

As for this clone: The same CDR3 is also encoded by other DNA sequences in this sample. The chain recombines TRBV18 with TRBJ2-5; no reliable D call. CDR3 length: 11 residues. The V gene lost 3 bases and the J gene lost 3 bases, with 2 bases spanning the gap. Germline loops: CDR1 KGHSH, CDR2 LQKENI. The CDR3 loop reads CASSPKETQYF. CDR3 coding DNA: TGTGCCAGCTCACCCAAAGAGACCCAGTACTTC. Variable domain in full (rest from reference TRBV18 and TRBJ2-5): NAGVMQNPRHLVRRRGQEARLRCSPMKGHSHVYWYRQLPEEGLKFMVYLQKENIIDESGMPKERFSAEFPKEGPSILRIQQVVRGDSAAYFCASSPKETQYFGPGTRLLVL.

This chain connects TRBV5-1 to TRBJ1-1, with TRBD1 as a possible D gene (5 bases). V was cut by 4 bases and J by 0 bases, with 10 bases left in between. The CDR3 runs 14 residues. Germline-derived CDR1 and CDR2 are SGHRS and YFSETQ. CDR3 residues: CASSQQVMNTEAFF. The CDR3 coding sequence is TGCGCCAGCAGCCAACAGGTCATGAACACTGAAGCTTTCTTT. Supplemented by reference TRBV5-1 and TRBJ1-1, the full variable domain reads KAGVTQTPRYLIKTRGQQVTLSCSPISGHRSVSWYQQTPGQGLQFLFEYFSETQRNKGNFPGRFSGRQFSNSRSEMNVSTLELGDSALYLCASSQQVMNTEAFFGQGTRLTVV.

This clone was observed a few times. The CDR3 DNA reads TGTGCCAGCAGCGTAGGTCCCCCAGATACGCAGTATTTT. This gives the protein CASSVGPPDTQYF. The chain employs TRBV9 and TRBJ2-3, with unresolved D. The CDR3 sequence is 13 residues long. V was shortened by 0 bases and J by 4 bases, with 6 bases between the two germline ends. Germline V gene lookup returns CDR1 SGDLS and CDR2 YYNGEE.

This clone has just a few counts. The chain combines TRBV5-4 with TRBJ1-1; D gene unclear. The CDR3 length is 14 residues. Trimming removed 6 bases from V and 0 bases from J, with 12 bases in between. Germline loops: CDR1 SGHNT, CDR2 YYREEE (reference sequence). The CDR3 protein is CASNDPRVNTEAFF. The CDR3 DNA sequence: TGTGCCAGCAATGACCCAAGAGTGAACACTGAAGCTTTCTTT.

The V gene is TRBV6-2 or TRBV6-3, the J gene TRBJ2-1; no reliable D call. CDR1 and CDR2 from the germline V gene are MNHEY and SVGEGT. CDR3 size: 13 residues. The V gene lost 0 bases and the J gene lost 7 bases, with 7 bases spanning the gap. The CDR3 region is CASSYSSKNEQFF. The DNA for the CDR3 is TGTGCCAGCAGTTACTCCTCTAAGAATGAGCAGTTCTTC.